What follows are 30 T cell receptor beta chains derived from one specimen sequenced in a study of T cell responses to AZD1222 COVID-19 vaccine. The data were produced by immunoSEQ multiplex PCR, yet TCRdb's version contains in-frame clones alone and is incomplete. In the table there are 68,000 or so clones, more than 70% of which are singletons. The material sequenced was peripheral blood, taken on day 0 of AZD1222 vaccination. These receptors were obtained from an adult in good health.

The rearrangement uses TRBV5-1 and TRBJ1-1; 7 positions agree with TRBD1. V lost 7 bases to trimming and J lost 3 bases; unmatched junction nucleotides: 6. Germline loops: CDR1 SGHRS, CDR2 YFSETQ. This CDR3 spans 13 amino acids. The CDR3 loop is CASGLQGHTEAFF. The CDR3 DNA follows: TGCGCCAGCGGATTACAGGGGCACACTGAAGCTTTCTTT.

The V call is TRBV6-4, the J call TRBJ2-1; D tentatively fits TRBD1 or TRBD2 (6 bases each). Germline V lookup: CDR1 MRHNA, CDR2 SNTAGT. The CDR3 length is 15 residues. V lost 2 bases, J lost 8 bases, and 16 bases lay in between. The CDR3 sequence: CASSDGRGDYHEQFF. Here the CDR3 DNA reads TGTGCCAGCAGTGACGGTAGGGGGGATTACCATGAGCAGTTCTTC.

The sample holds a few counts of this clone. The V call is TRBV27, the J call TRBJ1-1, with a weak D call TRBD1 (5 bases). There are 17 residues in the CDR3. The V gene lost 3 bases and the J gene lost 3 bases, with 20 bases spanning the gap. Germline CDR1 MNHEY, CDR2 SMNVEV (reference sequence). CDR3 coding DNA: TGTGCCAGCAGTTTCCGACAGCCCATGGGCGGACACACTGAAGCTTTCTTT. It translates to CASSFRQPMGGHTEAFF.

V usage is TRBV5-7 and J usage is TRBJ2-5, with D perhaps matching TRBD1 (8 bases). TRBV5-7 is an open reading frame whose function is uncertain. Trimming cost V 4 bases and J 3 bases, with 13 bases left between them. The CDR3 length is 14 residues. In DNA form, the CDR3 reads TGTGCCAGCAGCCGGACAGGGAGGGAAGAGACCCAGTACTTC. Protein sequence: CASSRTGREETQYF.

The CDR3 is CASSLYGGQGTNEKLFF. As DNA, the CDR3 is TGTGCCAGCAGTTTATATGGGGGACAGGGGACAAATGAAAAACTGTTTTTT. This rearrangement joins TRBV27 to TRBJ1-4; 10 positions agree with TRBD1. The CDR3 runs to 17 residues. Unmatched junction bases numbered 7, after V lost 1 base and J lost 5 bases. CDR1 is MNHEY, CDR2 SMNVEV, per germline (reference sequence).

This clone was counted between two and nine times. This chain connects TRBV18 to TRBJ1-2; no reliable D call. Trimming shortened V by 6 bases and J by 8 bases, and 22 bases separated the two germline ends. Germline assignment: CDR1 KGHSH and CDR2 LQKENI. This CDR3 has 15 residues. In nucleotides, the CDR3 is TGTGCCAGCTCCGAGGGTCCCATCCGAGAAGGAGGCTACACCTTC. This encodes CASSEGPIREGGYTF.

The V and J genes are TRBV4-2 and TRBJ1-1; 8 nucleotides agree with TRBD1. Unmatched junction bases numbered 13, after V lost 4 bases and J lost 6 bases. The CDR3 length is 16 residues. The germline V gene encodes CDR1 LGHNA and CDR2 YNFKEQ. For the CDR3, the DNA is TGTGCCAGCAGCCCGATCGGTGTACAGGGGGAACCTGAAGCTTTCTTT. Protein sequence: CASSPIGVQGEPEAFF.

The chain employs TRBV4-2 and TRBJ1-1, with D unclear. The CDR3 has 12 amino acids. Germline CDR1 is LGHNA and CDR2 is YNFKEQ. Trimming removed 0 bases from V and 3 bases from J, with 2 bases in between. The CDR3 nucleotides read TGTGCCAGCAGCCAAGACGACACTGAAGCTTTCTTT. This encodes CASSQDDTEAFF.

This clone appeared once. The V call is TRBV27, the J call TRBJ1-2; D is uncertain. The CDR3 runs to 13 residues. Germline loops: CDR1 MNHEY, CDR2 SMNVEV (reference sequence). Trimming took 5 bases from V and 6 from J, leaving 13 bases between them. The CDR3: CASSPLGENGYTF. For the CDR3, the DNA is TGTGCCAGCAGTCCCCTTGGGGAAAATGGCTACACCTTC.

The chain carries TRBV7-8 and TRBJ2-1; TRBD2 matches 9 bases. Germline values: CDR1 SGHVS, CDR2 FQNEAQ. The CDR3 has 14 residues. The junction had 8 bases not matched to a gene; V was cut back by 4 bases and J by 10 bases. The CDR3 loop is CASSSSGRPQEQFF. DNA for the CDR3: TGTGCCAGCAGCTCCAGCGGGAGGCCTCAAGAGCAGTTCTTC.

This sequence joins TRBV19 and TRBJ1-5; a weak D match, TRBD1 (5 bases). Germline V gene sequence: CDR1 LNHDA, CDR2 SQIVND (reference sequence). This CDR3 has 14 amino acids. Trimming left V 7 bases short and J 5 bases short, with 15 bases between. CDR3 sequence: CASTNTGGDQPQHF. For the CDR3, the DNA is TGTGCCAGTACCAATACGGGGGGGGATCAGCCCCAGCATTTT. Variable domain in full (rest from reference TRBV19 and TRBJ1-5): DGGITQSPKYLFRKEGQNVTLSCEQNLNHDAMYWYRQDPGQGLRLIYYSQIVNDFQKGDIAEGYSVSREKKESFPLTVTSAQKNPTAFYLCASTNTGGDQPQHFGDGTRLSIL.

This sequence joins TRBV2 and TRBJ2-2, with TRBD1 identical over 9 bases. V lost 4 bases and J lost 2; bases outside the gene matches: 2. This CDR3 has 15 amino acids. The V gene's germline CDR1 is SNHLY and CDR2 FYNNEI. The CDR3 bases are TGTGCCAGCAGTGTGGGACAGGGAAACACCGGGGAGCTGTTTTTT. Residues: CASSVGQGNTGELFF.

This clone has just one count. This sequence joins TRBV3-1 (or the pseudogene TRBV3-2) and TRBJ1-5; unclear D gene. The ends were cut back, 3 bases at V and 2 bases at J, with 8 bases in the middle. The germline V gene encodes CDR1 LGHDT and CDR2 YNNKEL (reference sequence). The CDR3 is made up of 14 amino acids. The CDR3 reads CASSHSDRNQPQHF. The CDR3 nucleotides read TGTGCCAGCAGCCATTCCGATCGCAATCAGCCCCAGCATTTT.

The gene calls are TRBV5-1 and TRBJ1-4; D gene uncertain. The germline CDR1 and CDR2 sequences are SGHRS and YFSETQ. The CDR3 consists of 13 residues. V shed 2 bases and J shed 5 bases, with 7 bases lying between them. The CDR3 bases are TGCGCCAGCAGCTTCCGGGAGAATGAAAAACTGTTTTTT. Translated: CASSFRENEKLFF. Using reference TRBV5-1 and TRBJ1-4 for the parts outside the CDR3, the full variable domain is KAGVTQTPRYLIKTRGQQVTLSCSPISGHRSVSWYQQTPGQGLQFLFEYFSETQRNKGNFPGRFSGRQFSNSRSEMNVSTLELGDSALYLCASSFRENEKLFFGSGTQLSVL.

The rearrangement uses TRBV18 and TRBJ2-3, with 9 bases lining up with TRBD2. The CDR3 totals 16 residues. Germline CDR1 and CDR2: KGHSH and LQKENI. V was pared by 2 bases and J by 2 bases, with 5 bases of the junction left unmatched. DNA for the CDR3: TGTGCCAGCTCACCAATGGGGACTAGCTTCACAGATACGCAGTATTTT. It codes for CASSPMGTSFTDTQYF.

This chain uses TRBV4-1 with TRBJ2-5; D perhaps matches TRBD1 (5 bases). The CDR3 covers 14 residues. The germline V gene has CDR1 MGHRA and CDR2 YSYEKL. V dropped 1 base and J dropped 3 bases, with 9 bases sitting between them. CDR3 protein: CASSQVVREETQYF. The CDR3 DNA reads TGCGCCAGCAGCCAAGTTGTCAGGGAAGAGACCCAGTACTTC.

The rearrangement links TRBV21-1 to TRBJ1-2. TRBV21-1 is recorded as a pseudogene. CDR3 size: 16 residues. This CDR3 is CASKNFGDEEKKGYTF. Written as DNA, the CDR3 is TGTGCCAGCAAAAACTTCGGGGACGAAGAAAAGAAGGGCTACACCTTC.

This clone was recorded only once. The chain combines TRBV4-3 with TRBJ2-7; unclear D gene. This CDR3 has 14 residues. V lost 0 bases, J lost 3 bases, and 9 bases lay in between. Per the germline V gene, CDR1 is LGHNA and CDR2 is YSLEER. The CDR3 is CASSQDIKIYEQYF. CDR3 in DNA: TGCGCCAGCAGCCAAGATATTAAGATCTACGAGCAGTACTTC.

The chain carries TRBV29-1 and TRBJ1-3; D call uncertain. The V end lost 4 bases, the J end lost 2 bases, and 9 bases lay between the germline ends. CDR3 length equals 13 residues. Germline CDR1 is SQVTM and CDR2 is ANQGSEA. CDR3 sequence (DNA): TGCAGCGTTGTTGAGGGTACTGGAAACACCATATATTTT. Translating it yields CSVVEGTGNTIYF.

This chain uses TRBV9 with TRBJ2-3; TRBD2 might be the D (7 bases). The germline V and J ends were trimmed by 0 bases and 5 bases, with 13 bases remaining between them. Looked up from germline, CDR1 is SGDLS and CDR2 is YYNGEE. The CDR3 sequence is 15 residues long. The CDR3 bases are TGTGCCAGCAGCGTAGCTCGGGGGGCTGGAGATACGCAGTATTTT. Its protein is CASSVARGAGDTQYF. Combining the CDR3 with reference TRBV9 and TRBJ2-3 gives the whole variable domain DSGVTQTPKHLITATGQRVTLRCSPRSGDLSVYWYQQSLDQGLQFLIQYYNGEERAKGNILERFSAQQFPDLHSELNLSSLELGDSALYFCASSVARGAGDTQYFGPGTRLTVL.

The chain joins TRBV3-1 (or the pseudogene TRBV3-2) to TRBJ2-1; D ambiguous. This CDR3 is 15 amino acids long. The V gene's germline CDR1 is LGHDT and CDR2 YNNKEL (reference sequence). Trimming stripped 4 bases from V and 0 bases from J, with 10 bases between. The CDR3 region is CASSLQPSSYNEQFF. The CDR3, as DNA: TGTGCCAGCAGCCTACAACCTAGCTCCTACAATGAGCAGTTCTTC.

The chain combines TRBV6-6 with TRBJ2-2, with 11 bases that match TRBD2. CDR1 is MNHNY and CDR2 is SVGAGI in the germline V gene (reference sequence). With 5 bases clipped from V and 4 bases from J, the junction kept 3 bases outside the gene matches. The CDR3 loop spans 15 amino acids. The CDR3 spells CASSPGTSGTGELFF. Written as DNA, the CDR3 is TGTGCCAGCAGTCCCGGGACTAGCGGCACCGGGGAGCTGTTTTTT.

In this sample, this clone is medium-sized. The J gene is TRBJ2-3, the V gene TRBV28, with 9 bases aligning to TRBD1. In germline, CDR1 is MDHEN, CDR2 SYDVKM. Trimming cost V 3 bases and J 2 bases; bases outside gene matches: 3. The CDR3 totals 15 residues. The DNA for the CDR3 is TGTGCCAGCAGTTTTGGACAGGGGCACACAGATACGCAGTATTTT. It translates to CASSFGQGHTDTQYF.

This chain joins TRBV7-9 and TRBJ1-2; D call uncertain. In germline, CDR1 is SEHNR, CDR2 FQNEAQ (reference sequence). Trimming pared 3 bases from V and 3 bases from J, leaving 14 bases between. The CDR3 spans 15 residues. The CDR3 loop reads CASSFIPTGYYGYTF. As DNA, the CDR3 is TGTGCCAGCAGCTTTATCCCTACGGGTTACTATGGCTACACCTTC.

This clone was detected only a few times. This chain connects TRBV10-3 to TRBJ2-2; a weak D match, TRBD1 (6 bases). There are 12 residues in the CDR3. The V end lost 7 bases, the J end lost 6 bases, and 9 bases lay between the germline ends. Germline V gives CDR1 ENHRY, CDR2 SYGVKD. The CDR3 sequence is CAIKGVPGELFF. CDR3 DNA sequence: TGTGCCATCAAGGGGGTCCCCGGGGAGCTGTTTTTT.

The chain carries TRBV4-2 and TRBJ2-3; TRBD1 might be the D (6 bases). CDR3 length: 17 residues. Germline CDR1 is LGHNA and CDR2 is YNFKEQ. V was cut by 0 bases and J by 14 bases, with 27 bases left in between. The CDR3 DNA reads TGTGCCAGCAGCCAAGACCGAGGGGGAAGGTTTGCGCGCTCCGTGTATTTT. This translates into CASSQDRGGRFARSVYF.

The V call is TRBV20-1, the J call TRBJ2-7; no reliable D call. The CDR3 is 11 amino acids. Between the trimmed V and J ends, which lost 7 bases and 1 base, there was a span of 8 bases. CDR1 DFQATT and CDR2 SNEGSKA come from the germline V gene (reference sequence). The CDR3 protein is CSGRRSYEQYF. The CDR3 DNA reads TGCAGTGGCAGAAGGTCCTACGAGCAGTACTTC.

This clone was seen only once. The genes are TRBV15 and TRBJ2-1; TRBD2 aligns across 8 bases. The CDR3 runs 15 residues. The J segment lost 9 bases and the V segment lost 5 bases, leaving 12 bases of the junction unmatched. Germline values: CDR1 LNHNV, CDR2 YYDKDF (reference sequence). The CDR3 nucleotides are TGTGCCACCAGCCCCAGCGGGCGGGAGGTGGGTGAGCAGTTCTTC. This encodes CATSPSGREVGEQFF.

This chain connects TRBV18 to TRBJ1-5, with 7 positions matching TRBD1. The CDR3 extends over 14 amino acids. The ends lost 4 bases at V and 7 bases at J; junction bases unmatched: 7. In germline, CDR1 is KGHSH, CDR2 LQKENI. The chain's CDR3 is CASSLSGGGQPQHF. The CDR3, as DNA: TGTGCCAGCTCACTCTCAGGGGGAGGGCAGCCCCAGCATTTT.

Here the CDR3 reads CASSLPTRGGYGYTF. The CDR3 bases are TGTGCCAGCAGCTTACCAACGCGGGGAGGCTATGGCTACACCTTC. The rearrangement links TRBV5-4 to TRBJ1-2; D unclear. The V gene lost 2 bases and the J gene lost 4 bases, with 15 bases spanning the gap. The length of the CDR3 is 15 residues. Germline V gene data show CDR1 as SGHNT and CDR2 as YYREEE (reference sequence).